The rows below give T cell receptor beta chains drawn from one sample of a study of blood T cells in healthy people across ages. TCRdb recomputed calls from the 5' RACE reads with MiXCR, one row per CDR3 protein. In the table there are hundreds of thousands of distinct CDR3 sequences, around 21% of which are singletons. The sequenced material came from blood. These receptors originate from a man between 65 and 85 years old in good health. Both conserved end residues are part of each CDR3. D genes are given only for firm matches. Rows give clone size only sometimes, using once, few, many, or a class for an expanded clone.

TRBD2	TRBV25-1	NA	TRBJ2-5	CASSGLAGTRFQETQYF	TGTGCCAGCAGCGGACTAGCGGGAACTAGATTTCAAGAGACCCAGTACTTC
NA	TRBV20-1	NA	TRBJ2-3	CSAVGPQGPVDTQYF	TGCAGTGCCGTAGGTCCTCAGGGGCCAGTGGATACGCAGTATTTT
NA	TRBV7-9	few	TRBJ2-2	CASSLAGEKANTGELFF	TGTGCCAGCAGCTTAGCCGGGGAGAAGGCGAACACCGGGGAGCTGTTTTTT
NA	TRBV29-1	few	TRBJ2-5	CSVERHKETQYF	TGCAGCGTTGAAAGACATAAGGAGACCCAGTACTTC
NA	TRBV5-1	NA	TRBJ2-5	CASSWPGTQQKGETQYF	TGCGCCAGCAGCTGGCCAGGGACGCAACAAAAAGGGGAGACCCAGTACTTC
TRBD1	TRBV3-1	NA	TRBJ1-4	CASSLDRGAAEKLFF	TGTGCCAGCAGCCTAGACAGGGGCGCTGCTGAAAAACTGTTTTTT
NA	TRBV7-8	few	TRBJ1-6	CASSDSRNSPLHF	TGTGCCAGCAGTGACTCGAGGAATTCACCCCTCCACTTT
NA	TRBV14	few	TRBJ1-4	CVSSQGAPGKLFF	TGTGTCAGCAGCCAAGGGGCGCCAGGGAAACTGTTTTTT
NA	TRBV15	once	TRBJ2-7	CATSRAGSGAYEQYF	TGTGCCACCAGCAGAGCTGGTAGTGGAGCCTACGAGCAGTACTTC
NA	TRBV27	NA	TRBJ2-7	CASSLPRGSYEQYF	TGTGCCAGCAGTTTACCGCGGGGTTCCTACGAGCAGTACTTC
TRBD2	TRBV11-2	many	TRBJ2-5	CASSLRREVETQYF	TGTGCCAGCAGCTTACGACGGGAGGTAGAGACCCAGTACTTC
NA	TRBV20-1	NA	TRBJ2-5	CSARLPVETQYF	TGCAGTGCTAGACTCCCCGTGGAGACCCAGTACTTC
NA	TRBV6-2/TRBV6-3	NA	TRBJ2-3	CASSYSRSPEFPDTQYF	TGTGCCAGCAGTTACTCAAGGTCTCCGGAGTTTCCAGATACGCAGTATTTT
NA	TRBV10-3	few	TRBJ1-2	CAISRDSNYGYTF	TGTGCCATCTCGAGGGATTCTAACTATGGCTACACCTTC
NA	TRBV7-2	NA	TRBJ1-2	CAITWFNYGYTF	TGCGCCATTACTTGGTTTAACTATGGCTACACCTTC
NA	TRBV20-1	NA	TRBJ2-5	CSATRTGQETQYF	TGCAGTGCTACTCGGACGGGCCAAGAGACCCAGTACTTC
NA	TRBV5-1	NA	TRBJ2-5	CASSFKDREEAQYF	TGCGCCAGCAGCTTTAAGGACAGAGAAGAGGCCCAGTACTTC
TRBD1	TRBV6-5	many	TRBJ1-6	CASSYSGQGDSPLHF	TGTGCCAGCAGTTACTCAGGACAGGGGGACTCACCCCTCCACTTT
NA	TRBV5-1	NA	TRBJ2-1	CASGLGEGSYNEQFF	TGCGCCAGCGGCTTGGGAGAGGGGAGCTACAATGAGCAGTTCTTC
NA	TRBV7-8	NA	TRBJ2-7	CASSLGVSSGQYF	TGTGCCAGCAGCTTAGGGGTCAGTAGCGGGCAGTACTTC
NA	TRBV20-1	NA	TRBJ2-3	CSAITRTPSTDTQYF	TGCAGTGCTATCACTAGGACCCCTAGCACAGATACGCAGTATTTT
NA	TRBV27	few	TRBJ1-4	CASSSRLDEKLFF	TGTGCCAGCAGTTCACGACTGGATGAAAAACTGTTTTTT
TRBD2	TRBV5-8	NA	TRBJ2-7	CASSRTSGGSYEQYF	TGTGCCAGCAGCAGGACTAGCGGGGGCTCCTACGAGCAGTACTTC
TRBD2	TRBV9	NA	TRBJ2-1	CASSVGSSGIFDEQFF	TGTGCCAGCAGCGTAGGCTCTAGCGGGATTTTCGATGAGCAGTTCTTC
NA	TRBV5-1	many	TRBJ2-2	CASSLGGLNTGELFF	TGCGCCAGCAGCTTGGGTGGCCTGAACACCGGGGAGCTGTTTTTT
NA	TRBV5-5	few	TRBJ1-1	CAGSPTGNTEAFF	TGTGCCGGCAGCCCGACAGGGAACACTGAAGCTTTCTTT
NA	TRBV12-3/TRBV12-4	few	TRBJ1-6	CASSLAYSPLHF	TGTGCCAGCAGTTTGGCATATTCACCCCTCCACTTT
NA	TRBV14	NA	TRBJ2-7	CASSQVPTSFYEQYF	TGTGCCAGCAGCCAAGTTCCCACTAGCTTCTACGAGCAGTACTTC
NA	TRBV5-6	NA	TRBJ1-1	CASSPDKRVNTEAFF	TGTGCCAGCAGCCCTGACAAAAGGGTGAACACTGAAGCTTTCTTT
NA	TRBV4-1	few	TRBJ1-3	CASSQGPGPPSGNTIYF	TGCGCCAGCAGCCAAGGGCCCGGGCCGCCCTCTGGAAACACCATATATTTT
NA	TRBV5-6	few	TRBJ2-6	CASSLKASGANVLTF	TGTGCCAGCAGCTTGAAAGCCTCTGGGGCCAACGTCCTGACTTTC
NA	TRBV2	few	TRBJ2-1	CASSDGRGWNEQFF	TGTGCCAGCAGTGATGGCAGGGGTTGGAACGAGCAGTTCTTC
TRBD2	TRBV9	NA	TRBJ2-3	CASSDRLAGTDTQYF	TGTGCCAGCAGCGATAGACTAGCGGGGACAGATACGCAGTATTTT
NA	TRBV2	NA	TRBJ2-7	CASFSGLAGEQYF	TGTGCCAGCTTCTCAGGGCTGGCCGGCGAGCAGTACTTC
TRBD2	TRBV20-1	few	TRBJ2-5	CSAPPGLAGVRETQYF	TGCAGTGCTCCCCCGGGACTAGCGGGAGTTCGGGAGACCCAGTACTTC
TRBD2	TRBV28	NA	TRBJ2-7	CASSWGRGLAFSEQYF	TGTGCCAGCAGTTGGGGGCGGGGACTAGCGTTCTCCGAGCAGTACTTC
NA	TRBV10-3	NA	TRBJ2-7	CAIGARETSYEQYF	TGTGCCATCGGGGCCAGGGAGACCTCCTACGAGCAGTACTTC
TRBD2	TRBV10-2	NA	TRBJ2-7	CASSEIGGRPEQYF	TGCGCCAGCAGTGAGATCGGCGGGAGGCCCGAGCAGTACTTC
NA	TRBV10-3	NA	TRBJ2-7	CAISSGVDSSYEQYF	TGTGCCATCAGCTCTGGGGTTGACAGCTCCTACGAGCAGTACTTC